This T cell receptor beta chain was identified in a study of graft-versus-host responses after intestinal transplantation. For the study at large: Transplants were multivisceral, liver-intestinal, or isolated intestinal.

Study results and limitations: Peak levels of circulating GvH clones tracked with early post-transplant HvG declines. The recipient marrow held GvH clones, and some of them showed up first in ileum or blood.

In the case of this clone: The antigen is not known.

This CDR3 is built from 13 residues. Germline V gene lookup returns CDR1 ENHRY and CDR2 SYGVKD. V was trimmed by 4 bases and J by 3 bases, leaving 9 bases between them. TCRdb keeps only in-frame clones here, not all; method: immunoSEQ multiplex PCR. The sample records almost 70,000 clones, 80% to 95% being singletons. Bone marrow obtained following transplant was drawn from the posterior iliac crest or from another site. V gene TRBV10-3 combines with J gene TRBJ1-1, with a weak D call TRBD1 (5 bases). This TCR came from a human patient who received an intestinal transplant, so some T cells may come from the graft donor. Sample: bone marrow, taken roughly 110 weeks after intestinal transplantation. Here the CDR3 reads CAISGAGDTEAFF. CDR3 nucleotides: TGTGCCATCAGTGGGGCGGGGGACACTGAAGCTTTCTTT.